This TCR beta chain was captured by sequencing in a study of blood T cell repertoires in COVID-19 (dated by TCRdb to the early 2020s). Regarding the study in general: The collaborator samples originated in the United States, Italy and Spain and spanned the acute and convalescent phases of COVID-19. HLA class I and class II types, where available, came from metadata supplied by the sample provider rather than from assay-based typing. Subjects who had been exposed to COVID-19, were actively infected with it, or had recovered from it provided the deeply sampled blood TCRbeta repertoires that made up the dataset. Sample metadata almost always included a de-identified subject ID, COVID-19 status, age in years and sex. The prospective study material was composed of cDNA or gDNA derived from T cells, B-cell-depleted T cells, or PBMCs. Samples were obtained from the ongoing ImmuneRACE study (first 160 participants) and from over a thousand subjects provided by 6 global collaborators. A freely available public database, intended as a resource for researchers studying the immune response to SARS-CoV-2, is where the repertoires were released.

Points the paper makes about the study in general: The amount of clinical and demographic metadata varied by source and participant and was provided uncurated.

TCRbeta CDR3 regions were amplified from genomic DNA by means of the immunoSEQ Assay, a bias-controlled multiplex PCR. As for how the authors treated the data: Nucleated cell counts per sample were estimated from amplification of reference gene primers within the assay. Sequence reads were collapsed and filtered to measure the absolute abundance of every unique TCRbeta CDR3 rearrangement. For each sample, productive Simpson clonality was calculated as the square root of Simpson's diversity index across productive rearrangements. TCRdb retrieved this table from immuneACCESS and kept in-frame rearrangements only. Not all clones are present; in checked studies, unresolved V genes account for under half, and no reason is known for the remainder. The DNA gave D and trimming, while V, J and clone size come from that table. Counted in this sample were 80,000 to 95,000 clones; roughly 83% of them appeared once. Together, the top ten hold roughly 32% of the sample.

Collaborating institutions collected whole blood in K2EDTA tubes following their own protocols. Collaborator samples were shipped for TCRbeta analysis as frozen whole blood, isolated PBMCs, or DNA extracted from either sample type. Comment on this clone: Its cognate antigen has yet to be identified. Base qualities are not at hand, and no much larger clone is one base apart.

V is cut by 7 bases and J by 2 bases, and the space between the germline ends is 18 bases. As encoded in the germline V gene (reference sequence), CDR1 is LNHDA while CDR2 is SQIVND. Measured from the cysteine to the phenylalanine, the CDR3 is 16 residues long. Only the CDR3 DNA is retained, 48 bases long and in frame from the first base. This receptor was taken from an elderly woman with active or convalescent COVID-19. The chain couples TRBV19 to TRBJ1-5, and the D gene may be TRBD1, 5 bases matching. The source material was peripheral blood. The nucleotide sequence reads as follows: TGTGCCAGTACTACATCGCAGGGTGGGGGCAATCAGCCCCAGCATTTT. Its protein is CASTTSQGGGNQPQHF.